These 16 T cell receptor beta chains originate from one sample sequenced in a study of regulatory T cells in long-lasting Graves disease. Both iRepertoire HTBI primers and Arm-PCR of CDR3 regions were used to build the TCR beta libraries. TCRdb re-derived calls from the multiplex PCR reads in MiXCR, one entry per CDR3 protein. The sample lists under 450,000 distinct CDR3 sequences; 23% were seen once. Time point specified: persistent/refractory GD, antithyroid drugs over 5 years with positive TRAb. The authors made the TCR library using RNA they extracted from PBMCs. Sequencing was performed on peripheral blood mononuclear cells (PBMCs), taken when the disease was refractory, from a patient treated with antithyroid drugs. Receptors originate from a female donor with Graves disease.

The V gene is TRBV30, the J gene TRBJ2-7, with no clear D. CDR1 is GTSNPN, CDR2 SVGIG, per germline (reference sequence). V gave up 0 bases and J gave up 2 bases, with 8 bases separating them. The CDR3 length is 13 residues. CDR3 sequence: CAWSVSFAYEQYF. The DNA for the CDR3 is TGTGCCTGGAGTGTATCATTCGCCTACGAGCAGTACTTC.

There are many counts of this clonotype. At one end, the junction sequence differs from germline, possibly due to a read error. CDR3 sequence reads: CASSLVGQETQYF. The DNA of the CDR3 is TGTGCCAGCAGCTTGGTAGGGCAAGAGACCCAGTACTTC. V gene TRBV5-1 combines with J gene TRBJ2-5; D is ambiguous. This CDR3 is 13 amino acids long. CDR1 and CDR2 (germline): SGHRS, YFSETQ.

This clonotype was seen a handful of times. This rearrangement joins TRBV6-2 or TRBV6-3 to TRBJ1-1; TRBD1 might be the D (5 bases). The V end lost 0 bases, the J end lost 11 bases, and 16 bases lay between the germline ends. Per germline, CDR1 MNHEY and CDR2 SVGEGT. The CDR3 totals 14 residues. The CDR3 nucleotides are TGTGCCAGCAGTTACTCGAGACAGTCCTACTCGGCTTTCTTT. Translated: CASSYSRQSYSAFF.

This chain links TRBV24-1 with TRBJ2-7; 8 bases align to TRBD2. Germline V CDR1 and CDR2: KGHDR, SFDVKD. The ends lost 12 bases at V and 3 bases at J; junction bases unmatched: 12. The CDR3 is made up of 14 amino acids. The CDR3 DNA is TGTGCCCCCTACTATAAAGCGGGAGTCTACGAGCAGTACTTC. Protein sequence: CAPYYKAGVYEQYF.

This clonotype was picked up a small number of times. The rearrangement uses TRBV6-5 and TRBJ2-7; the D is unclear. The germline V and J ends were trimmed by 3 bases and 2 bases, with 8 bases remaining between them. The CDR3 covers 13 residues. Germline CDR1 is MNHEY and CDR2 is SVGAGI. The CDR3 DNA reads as TGTGCCAGCAGTTATAGAGAACCCTACGAGCAGTACTTC. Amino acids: CASSYREPYEQYF.

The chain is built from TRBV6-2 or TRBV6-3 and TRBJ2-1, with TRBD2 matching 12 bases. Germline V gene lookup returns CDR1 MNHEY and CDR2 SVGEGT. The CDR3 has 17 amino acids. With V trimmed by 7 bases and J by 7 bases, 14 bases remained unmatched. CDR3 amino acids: CASTRGATSGRGNEQFF. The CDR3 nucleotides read TGTGCCAGCACCCGGGGGGCGACTAGCGGGAGAGGAAATGAGCAGTTCTTC.

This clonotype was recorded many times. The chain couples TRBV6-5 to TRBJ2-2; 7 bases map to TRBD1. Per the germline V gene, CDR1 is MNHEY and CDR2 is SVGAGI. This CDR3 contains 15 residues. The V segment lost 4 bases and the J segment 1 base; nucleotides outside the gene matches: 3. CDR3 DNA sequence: TGTGCCAGCAGTTCAAACAGGGGGAACACCGGGGAGCTGTTTTTT. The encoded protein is CASSSNRGNTGELFF.

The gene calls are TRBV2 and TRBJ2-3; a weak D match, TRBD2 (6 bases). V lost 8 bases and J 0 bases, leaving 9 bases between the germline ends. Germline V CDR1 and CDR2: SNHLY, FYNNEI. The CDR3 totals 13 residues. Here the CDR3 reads CASGGVSTDTQYF. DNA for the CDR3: TGTGCCAGCGGAGGGGTTAGCACAGATACGCAGTATTTT.

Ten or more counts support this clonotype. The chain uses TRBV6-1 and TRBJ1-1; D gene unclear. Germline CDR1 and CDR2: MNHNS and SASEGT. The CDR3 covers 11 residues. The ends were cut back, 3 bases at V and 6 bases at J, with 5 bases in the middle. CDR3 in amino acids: CASSDGAEAFF. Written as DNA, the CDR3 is TGTGCCAGCAGTGATGGTGCTGAAGCTTTCTTT.

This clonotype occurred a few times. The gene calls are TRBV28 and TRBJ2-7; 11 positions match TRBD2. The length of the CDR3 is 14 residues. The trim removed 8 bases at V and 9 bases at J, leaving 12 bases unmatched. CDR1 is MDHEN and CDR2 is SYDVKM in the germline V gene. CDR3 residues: CASRTGASGGWQYF. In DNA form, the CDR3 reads TGTGCCAGCCGGACGGGGGCTAGCGGGGGGTGGCAGTACTTC.

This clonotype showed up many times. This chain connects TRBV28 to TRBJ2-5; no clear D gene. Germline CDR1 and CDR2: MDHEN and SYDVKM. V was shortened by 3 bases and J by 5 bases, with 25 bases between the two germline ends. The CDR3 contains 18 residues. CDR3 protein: CASSLEADFENLGETQYF. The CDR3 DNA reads TGTGCCAGCAGTTTGGAAGCTGACTTTGAGAATCTAGGGGAGACCCAGTACTTC.

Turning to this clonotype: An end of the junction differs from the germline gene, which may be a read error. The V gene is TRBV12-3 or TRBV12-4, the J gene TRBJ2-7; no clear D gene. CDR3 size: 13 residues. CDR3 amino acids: CASSFSRTYEQYF. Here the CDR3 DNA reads TGCGCCAGCAGTTTCTCCAGGACCTACGAGCAGTACTTC.

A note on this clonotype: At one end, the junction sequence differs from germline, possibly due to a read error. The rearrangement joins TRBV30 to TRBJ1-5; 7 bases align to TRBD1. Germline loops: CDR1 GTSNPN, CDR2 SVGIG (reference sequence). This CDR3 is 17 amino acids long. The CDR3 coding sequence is TGTGCCTGGAGTGTCGCCGTCCCGGGACAGCAGGATCAGTCCCAGCATTTT. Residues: CAWSVAVPGQQDQSQHF.

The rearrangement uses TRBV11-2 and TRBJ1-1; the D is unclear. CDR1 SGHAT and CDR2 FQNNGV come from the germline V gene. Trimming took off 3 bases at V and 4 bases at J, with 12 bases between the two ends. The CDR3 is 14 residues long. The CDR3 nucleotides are TGTGCCAGCAGCTTGGGGTACCTTTCCACTGAAGCTTTCTTT. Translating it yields CASSLGYLSTEAFF.

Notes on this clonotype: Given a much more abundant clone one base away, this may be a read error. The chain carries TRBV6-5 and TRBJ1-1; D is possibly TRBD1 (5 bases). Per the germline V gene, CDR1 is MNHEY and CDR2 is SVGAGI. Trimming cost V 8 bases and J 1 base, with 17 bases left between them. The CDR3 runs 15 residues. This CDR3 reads CASCSSGQPNTEAFF. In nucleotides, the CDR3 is TGTGCCAGCTGTTCATCAGGACAACCGAACACTGAAGCTTTCTTT.

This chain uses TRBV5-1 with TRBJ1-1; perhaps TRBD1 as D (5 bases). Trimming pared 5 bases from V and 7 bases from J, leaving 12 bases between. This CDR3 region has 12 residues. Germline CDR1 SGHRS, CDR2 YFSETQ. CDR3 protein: CASRRDVNEAFF. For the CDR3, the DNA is TGCGCCAGCAGAAGGGACGTAAATGAAGCTTTCTTT.